This TCR beta chain was sequenced in a study of T cell responses to AZD1222 COVID-19 vaccine. CDR3 size: 15 residues. The V gene lost 6 bases and the J gene lost 1 base, with 15 bases spanning the gap. Germline V gene data show CDR1 as MDHEN and CDR2 as SYDVKM. Whole-study findings and limits: Only 5 to 7 AZD1222 recipients were seropositive at baseline.

Clones were read by immunoSEQ multiplex PCR, and TCRdb kept only the in-frame ones, dropping some. This sample has about 81,000 clones; around 93% occur once, and the top ten carry around 8%. A note on this clone: What it recognizes is unknown.

The chain recombines TRBV28 with TRBJ2-5, with D perhaps being TRBD1 or TRBD2 (7 bases each). The clonotype was recovered from an adult who received the AZD1222 COVID-19 vaccine. The sample here was peripheral blood, taken 28 days after the second AZD1222 dose. The CDR3 loop reads CASRGGGQSQETQYF. The CDR3 bases are TGTGCCAGCAGGGGAGGGGGACAGAGCCAAGAGACCCAGTACTTC.